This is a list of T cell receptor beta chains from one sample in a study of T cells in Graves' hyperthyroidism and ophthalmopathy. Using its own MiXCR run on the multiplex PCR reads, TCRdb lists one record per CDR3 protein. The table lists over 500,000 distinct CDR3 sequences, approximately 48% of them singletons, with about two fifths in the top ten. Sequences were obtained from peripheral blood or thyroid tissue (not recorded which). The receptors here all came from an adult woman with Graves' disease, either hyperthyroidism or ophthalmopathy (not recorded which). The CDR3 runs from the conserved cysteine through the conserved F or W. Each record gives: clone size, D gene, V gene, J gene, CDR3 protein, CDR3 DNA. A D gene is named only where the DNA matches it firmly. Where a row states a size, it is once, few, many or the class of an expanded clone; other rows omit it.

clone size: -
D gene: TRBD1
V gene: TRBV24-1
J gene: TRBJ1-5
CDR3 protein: CATSEGGQAVNQPQHF
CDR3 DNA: TGTGCCACCAGTGAGGGAGGACAGGCGGTCAATCAGCCCCAGCATTTT

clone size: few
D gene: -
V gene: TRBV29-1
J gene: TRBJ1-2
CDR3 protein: CSVEVSYGYTF
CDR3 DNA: TGCAGCGTTGAAGTCAGCTATGGCTACACCTTC

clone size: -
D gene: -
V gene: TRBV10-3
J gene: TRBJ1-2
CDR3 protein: CAISEFSGGTGYTF
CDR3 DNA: TGTGCCATCAGTGAGTTTTCGGGAGGAACGGGCTACACCTTC

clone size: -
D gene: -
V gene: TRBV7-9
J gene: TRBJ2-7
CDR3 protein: CASSDDEQYF
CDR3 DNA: TGTGCCAGCTCAGACGACGAGCAGTACTTC

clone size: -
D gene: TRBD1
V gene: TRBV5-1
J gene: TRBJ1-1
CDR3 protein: CASSFSQGAEAFF
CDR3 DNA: TGCGCCAGCAGCTTTTCACAGGGGGCTGAAGCTTTCTTT

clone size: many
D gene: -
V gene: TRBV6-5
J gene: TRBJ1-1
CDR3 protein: CASSYGWQRNTEAFF
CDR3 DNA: TGTGCCAGCAGTTACGGATGGCAGAGGAACACTGAAGCTTTCTTT

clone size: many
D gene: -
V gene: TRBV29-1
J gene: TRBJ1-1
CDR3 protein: CSVSERETEAFF
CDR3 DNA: TGCAGCGTTTCTGAGAGAGAGACTGAAGCTTTCTTT

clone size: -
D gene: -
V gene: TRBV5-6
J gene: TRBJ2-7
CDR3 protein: CASSRGEAYEQYF
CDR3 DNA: TGTGCCAGCAGCCGGGGTGAGGCCTACGAGCAGTACTTC

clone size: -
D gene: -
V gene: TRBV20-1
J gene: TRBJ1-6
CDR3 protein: CSARQALDNSPLHF
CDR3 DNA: TGCAGTGCAAGACAGGCGTTAGATAATTCACCCCTCCACTTT

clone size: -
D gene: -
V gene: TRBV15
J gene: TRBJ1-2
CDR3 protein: CATSSLGDFSYGYTF
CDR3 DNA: TGTGCCACCAGCAGCCTTGGTGACTTCAGCTATGGCTACACCTTC

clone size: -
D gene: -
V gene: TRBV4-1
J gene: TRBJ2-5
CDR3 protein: CASSQDSGF
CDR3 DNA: TGCGCCAGCAGCCAAGATTCAGGATTC

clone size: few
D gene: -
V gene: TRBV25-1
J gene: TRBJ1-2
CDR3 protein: CASSEWGSLGCAF
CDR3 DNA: TGTGCCAGCAGTGAATGGGGATCCCTGGGCTGCGCCTTC

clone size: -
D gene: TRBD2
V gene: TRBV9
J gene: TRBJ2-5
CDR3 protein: CASSQTTSGEQETQYF
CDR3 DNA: TGTGCCAGCAGCCAGACGACTAGCGGAGAGCAAGAGACCCAGTACTTC

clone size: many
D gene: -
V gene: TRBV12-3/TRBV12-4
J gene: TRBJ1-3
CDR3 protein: CASSLPGRPGNTIYF
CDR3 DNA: TGTGCCAGCAGTCTACCTGGTCGGCCGGGAAACACCATATATTTT

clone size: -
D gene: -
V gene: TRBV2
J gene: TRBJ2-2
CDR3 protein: CASSGRRAGELFF
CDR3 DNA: TGTGCCAGCAGTGGACGGAGGGCCGGGGAGCTGTTTTTT

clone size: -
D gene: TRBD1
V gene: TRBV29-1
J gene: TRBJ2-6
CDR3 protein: CSAGTGAGGANVLTF
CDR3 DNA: TGCAGCGCAGGGACAGGGGCGGGGGGGGCCAACGTCCTGACTTTC

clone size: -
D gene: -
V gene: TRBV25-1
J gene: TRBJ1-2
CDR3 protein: CASSDPGDDGYTF
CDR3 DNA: TGTGCCAGCAGTGACCCCGGGGACGATGGCTACACCTTC

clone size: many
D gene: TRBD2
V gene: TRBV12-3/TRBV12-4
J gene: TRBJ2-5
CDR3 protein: CASSFLALAGIETQYF
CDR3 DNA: TGTGCCAGCAGTTTTCTCGCGCTAGCGGGGATAGAGACCCAGTACTTC

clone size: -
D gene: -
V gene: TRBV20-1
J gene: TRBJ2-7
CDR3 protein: CSARQSTAYEQYF
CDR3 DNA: TGCAGTGCCAGACAGTCAACGGCCTACGAGCAGTACTTC

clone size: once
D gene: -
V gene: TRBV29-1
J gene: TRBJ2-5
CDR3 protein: CSVAKTGVQETQYF
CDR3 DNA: TGCAGCGTTGCTAAGACAGGAGTTCAAGAGACCCAGTACTTC

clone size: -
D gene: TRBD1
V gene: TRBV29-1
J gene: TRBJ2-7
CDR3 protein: CSGTGATVYEQYF
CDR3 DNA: TGCAGCGGCACAGGGGCGACTGTCTACGAGCAGTACTTC

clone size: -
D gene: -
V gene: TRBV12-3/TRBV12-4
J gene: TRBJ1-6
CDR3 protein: CASSLRQGPTNSPLHF
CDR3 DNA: TGTGCCAGCAGTTTACGGCAGGGCCCAACGAATTCACCCCTCCACTTT

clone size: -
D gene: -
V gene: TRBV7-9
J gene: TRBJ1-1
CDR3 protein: CASSPDAGTEAFF
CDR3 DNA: TGTGCCAGCAGCCCAGATGCTGGGACTGAAGCTTTCTTT

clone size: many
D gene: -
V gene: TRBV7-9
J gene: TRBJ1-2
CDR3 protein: CASSLDWGAIVHDTF
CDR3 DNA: TGTGCCAGCAGCTTAGATTGGGGGGCAATAGTTCACGACACCTTC

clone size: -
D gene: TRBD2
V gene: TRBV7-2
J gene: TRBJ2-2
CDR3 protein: CASSLTVTSGGGELFF
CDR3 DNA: TGTGCCAGCAGCCTTACAGTGACTAGCGGGGGCGGGGAGCTGTTTTTT

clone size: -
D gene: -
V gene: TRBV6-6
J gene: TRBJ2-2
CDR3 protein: CASSHWDGGNTGELFF
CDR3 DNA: TGTGCCAGCAGTCACTGGGACGGGGGGAACACCGGGGAGCTGTTTTTT

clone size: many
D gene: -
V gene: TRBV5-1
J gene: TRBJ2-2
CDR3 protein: CASSLVERGSGELFF
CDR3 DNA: TGCGCCAGCAGCTTGGTGGAAAGGGGTTCCGGGGAGCTGTTTTTT

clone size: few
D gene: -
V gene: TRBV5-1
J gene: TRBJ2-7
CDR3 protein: CASSLTQGYEQYF
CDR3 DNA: TGTGCCAGCAGCTTGACTCAGGGCTACGAGCAGTACTTC

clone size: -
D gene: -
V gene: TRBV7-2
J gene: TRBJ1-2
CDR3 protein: CASSPAAGNGYTF
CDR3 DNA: TGTGCCAGCTCACCAGCGGCAGGGAATGGCTACACCTTC

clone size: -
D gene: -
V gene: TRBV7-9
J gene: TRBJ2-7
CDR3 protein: CASSSSGEDVYRWYF
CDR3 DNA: TGTGCCAGCAGCTCCTCTGGGGAGGACGTTTACAGGTGGTACTTC

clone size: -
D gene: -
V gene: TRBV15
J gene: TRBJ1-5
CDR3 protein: CATSRGGRPQHF
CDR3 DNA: TGTGCCACCAGCAGAGGGGGGAGGCCCCAGCATTTT

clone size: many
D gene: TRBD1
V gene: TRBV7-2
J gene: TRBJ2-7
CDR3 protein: CASSSGTASYEQYF
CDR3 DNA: TGTGCCAGCAGCTCCGGGACAGCCTCCTACGAGCAGTACTTC

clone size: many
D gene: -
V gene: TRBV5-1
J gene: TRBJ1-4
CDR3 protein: CASMGTTNEKLFF
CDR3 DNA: TGCGCCAGCATGGGAACAACTAATGAAAAACTGTTTTTT

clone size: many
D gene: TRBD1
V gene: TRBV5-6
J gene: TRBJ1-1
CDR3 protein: CASRAATGGSPEAFF
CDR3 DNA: TGTGCCAGCAGGGCCGCGACAGGGGGAAGTCCTGAAGCTTTCTTT

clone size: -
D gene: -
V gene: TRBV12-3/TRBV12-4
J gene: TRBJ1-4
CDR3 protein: CASSLTEITGLFF
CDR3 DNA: TGTGCCAGCAGTTTGACAGAGATCACGGGACTGTTTTTT

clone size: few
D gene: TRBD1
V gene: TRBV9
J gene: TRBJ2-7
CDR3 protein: CASSGDRGYEQYF
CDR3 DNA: TGTGCCAGCAGCGGAGACAGGGGCTACGAGCAGTACTTC

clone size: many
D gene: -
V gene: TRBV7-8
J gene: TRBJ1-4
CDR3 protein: CASSGPGRGMEKLFF
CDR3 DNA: TGTGCCAGCAGCGGCCCGGGACGGGGAATGGAAAAACTGTTTTTT

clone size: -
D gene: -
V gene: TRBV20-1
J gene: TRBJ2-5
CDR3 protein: CSARAGMGETQYF
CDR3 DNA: TGCAGTGCTAGGGCAGGAATGGGAGAGACCCAGTACTTC

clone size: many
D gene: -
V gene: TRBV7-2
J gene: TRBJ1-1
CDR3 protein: CASSPIEIDMNTEAFF
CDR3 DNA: TGTGCCAGCAGCCCGATCGAGATAGATATGAACACTGAAGCTTTCTTT

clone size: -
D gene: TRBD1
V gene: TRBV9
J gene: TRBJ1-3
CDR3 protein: CASSVAGTVYGYTIYF
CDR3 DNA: TGTGCCAGCAGCGTAGCCGGGACAGTCTATGGCTACACCATATATTTT

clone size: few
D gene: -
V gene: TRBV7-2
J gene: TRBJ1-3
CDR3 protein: CASSLRMGNTIYF
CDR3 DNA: TGTGCCAGCAGCTTAAGAATGGGAAACACCATATATTTT

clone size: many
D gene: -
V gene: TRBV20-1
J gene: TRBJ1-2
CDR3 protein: CSVKKGSREYGYTF
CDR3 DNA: TGCAGTGTCAAGAAGGGGAGTCGAGAGTATGGCTACACCTTC